This T cell receptor (beta chain) was captured in a study of T cells in Graves' hyperthyroidism and ophthalmopathy. This clonotype has at least ten counts. Hyperthyroidism patients were newly diagnosed, had disease duration under 2 months, and were aged 18 to 65 years. Orbital computed tomography and thyroid ultrasound, together with serum TRAb and thyroxine and clinical symptoms, were used for diagnoses. Fresh peripheral blood, approximately 10 ml, was the source of the PBMCs. Per germline, CDR1 MNHEY and CDR2 SMNVEV (reference sequence). Trimming took off 4 bases at V and 0 bases at J, with 12 bases between the two ends. The CDR3 has 15 amino acids. TCR beta CDR3 regions were amplified from RNA transcripts. The HTBI primer set drove a first-round RT-PCR of the TCR CDR3. TCRdb reprocessed the multiplex PCR reads via MiXCR and lists one record per CDR3 protein. The sample lists under 650,000 distinct CDR3 sequences, 15% to 20% seen once, with less than 4.5% in the top ten.

V is TRBV27 and J is TRBJ1-1, with D perhaps matching TRBD1 (6 bases). Sequencing was done on a sample of blood. The receptor comes from a woman aged 30 to 39 with Graves' hyperthyroidism. CDR3 residues: CASSSLTGVNTEAFF. CDR3 nucleotide sequence: TGTGCCAGCAGTTCTCTGACAGGAGTGAACACTGAAGCTTTCTTT.